This T cell receptor (beta chain) is from a study of identical twins. Findings and limits, study-wide: Where beta out-of-frame sequences were concerned, excess twin sharing was weaker.

Each cDNA held unique molecular identifiers, and template switching gave it a universal primer site. One entry per CDR3 protein results from TCRdb running MiXCR on the 5' RACE reads. The table has roughly 500,000 distinct CDR3 sequences, about 20% seen once. There are 13 residues in the CDR3. Trimming removed 2 bases at V and 5 bases at J, with 7 bases between. Germline V CDR1 and CDR2: MNHNY, SVGAGI (reference sequence). This clonotype was found a few times. What it recognizes is unknown. These sequences were also reported in another study, on T cells expressing NK-cell markers. That paper states: Eight donors were sequenced, seven testing HCMV-seropositive and one testing seronegative. Whether expanded NKG2C+ T cell clones were HCMV-specific remained unclear.

The chain employs TRBV6-6 and TRBJ2-1; possibly TRBD2 for D (5 bases). This receptor was obtained from a woman aged 18-35 years in good health. The sequencing sample was made of CD4+ T cells sorted from blood. CDR3 nucleotides: TGTGCCAGCAGTTACGCTAGCCACAATGAGCAGTTCTTC. It translates to CASSYASHNEQFF.